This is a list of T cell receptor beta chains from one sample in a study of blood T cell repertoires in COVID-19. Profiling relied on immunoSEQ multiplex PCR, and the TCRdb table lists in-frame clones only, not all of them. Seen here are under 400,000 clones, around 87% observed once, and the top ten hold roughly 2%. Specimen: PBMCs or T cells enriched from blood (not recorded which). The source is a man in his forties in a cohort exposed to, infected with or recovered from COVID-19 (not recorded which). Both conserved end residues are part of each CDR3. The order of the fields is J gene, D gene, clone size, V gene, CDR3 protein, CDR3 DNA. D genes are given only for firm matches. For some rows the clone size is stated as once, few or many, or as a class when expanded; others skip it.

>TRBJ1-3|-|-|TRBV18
CASSPPPGTGNTIYF
TGTGCCAGCTCACCACCGCCGGGGACTGGAAACACCATATATTTT
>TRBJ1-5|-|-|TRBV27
CASRGGQLHQPQHF
TGTGCCAGCAGGGGGGGGCAGCTTCATCAGCCCCAGCATTTT
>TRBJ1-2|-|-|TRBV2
CASSRTRGYSSGYTF
TGTGCCAGCAGCAGGACACGGGGGTATTCGTCCGGCTACACCTTC
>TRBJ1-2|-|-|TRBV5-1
CASSLGTDFYGYTF
TGCGCCAGCAGCTTGGGGACGGACTTTTATGGCTACACCTTC
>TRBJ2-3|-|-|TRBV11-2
CASSPSLARSTDTQYF
TGTGCCAGCAGCCCGTCGCTAGCGCGAAGCACAGATACGCAGTATTTT
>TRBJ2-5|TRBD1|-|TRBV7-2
CASNPGVDRPQETQYF
TGTGCCAGCAACCCCGGGGTGGACAGGCCTCAAGAGACCCAGTACTTC
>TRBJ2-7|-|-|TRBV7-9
CASSFTYGQYF
TGTGCCAGCAGCTTCACCTACGGGCAGTACTTC
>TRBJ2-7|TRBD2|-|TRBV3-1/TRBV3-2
CASSQEGGRAPYEQYF
TGTGCCAGCAGCCAAGAGGGCGGGAGGGCTCCCTACGAGCAGTACTTC
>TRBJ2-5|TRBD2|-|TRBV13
CASSTLASQGETQYF
TGTGCCAGCAGCACACTAGCGAGCCAGGGAGAGACCCAGTACTTC
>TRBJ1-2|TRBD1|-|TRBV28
CASSSGQINYGYTF
TGTGCCAGCAGTTCGGGACAGATTAACTATGGCTACACCTTC
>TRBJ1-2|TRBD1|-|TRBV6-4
CASRPSTGNYGYTF
TGTGCCAGCAGACCATCGACAGGGAACTATGGCTACACCTTC
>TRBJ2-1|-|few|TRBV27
CASSLSGSINEQFF
TGTGCCAGCAGTTTAAGTGGCAGTATCAATGAGCAGTTCTTC
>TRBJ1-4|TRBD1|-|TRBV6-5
CASSYSTGSFEKLFF
TGTGCCAGCAGTTACTCGACAGGGAGTTTTGAAAAACTGTTTTTT
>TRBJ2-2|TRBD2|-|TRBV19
CASSTLRTSGRRAGELFF
TGTGCCAGTAGTACCCTCCGGACTAGCGGGAGGAGGGCCGGGGAGCTGTTTTTT
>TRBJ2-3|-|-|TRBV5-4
CAGHNSGTDTQYF
TGTGCCGGACATAACTCTGGCACAGATACGCAGTATTTT
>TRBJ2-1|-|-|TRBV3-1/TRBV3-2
CASSREGEGYEQFF
TGTGCCAGCAGTCGCGAGGGGGAGGGGTATGAGCAGTTCTTC
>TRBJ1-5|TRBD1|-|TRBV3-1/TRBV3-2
CASSSSGTGGNQPQHF
TGTGCCAGCAGCTCCTCCGGGACAGGGGGGAATCAGCCCCAGCATTTT
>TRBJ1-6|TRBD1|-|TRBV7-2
CASSLVGTGNSPLHF
TGTGCCAGCAGCTTAGTTGGGACAGGGAATTCACCCCTCCACTTT
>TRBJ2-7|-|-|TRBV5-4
CASGRGEYEQYF
TGTGCCAGCGGCAGGGGGGAGTACGAGCAGTACTTC
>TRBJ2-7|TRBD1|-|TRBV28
CASSLRTGEAYEQYF
TGTGCCAGCAGTTTAAGGACAGGGGAGGCCTACGAGCAGTACTTC
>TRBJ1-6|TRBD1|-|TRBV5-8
CASTRDSHNSPLHF
TGTGCCAGCACCCGGGACAGCCATAATTCACCCCTCCACTTT
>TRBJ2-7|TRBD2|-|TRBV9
CASSVEAGKSEQYF
TGTGCCAGCAGCGTAGAAGCGGGAAAGTCGGAGCAGTACTTC
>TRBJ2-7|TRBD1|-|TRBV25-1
CASRRQGPPYEQYF
TGTGCCAGCAGGCGACAGGGGCCCCCATACGAGCAGTACTTC
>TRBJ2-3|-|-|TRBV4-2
CATQPTEGADTQYF
TGTGCCACCCAGCCTACCGAGGGGGCAGATACGCAGTATTTT
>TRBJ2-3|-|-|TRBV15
CATSRVRDGGTHTQYF
TGTGCCACCAGCAGAGTGAGGGACGGGGGTACACATACGCAGTATTTT
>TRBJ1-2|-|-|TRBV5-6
CASRGRDLGYGYTF
TGTGCCAGCAGGGGCAGGGACTTGGGCTATGGCTACACCTTC
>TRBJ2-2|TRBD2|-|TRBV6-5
CASTPSGSLPGELFF
TGTGCCAGCACCCCGAGCGGGAGCCTTCCCGGGGAGCTGTTTTTT
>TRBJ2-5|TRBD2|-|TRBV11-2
CASSLGFVWLAGPWGTQYF
TGTGCCAGCAGCTTAGGATTTGTTTGGCTAGCGGGACCCTGGGGGACCCAGTACTTC
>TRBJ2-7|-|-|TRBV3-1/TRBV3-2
CASSPSGPYEQYF
TGTGCCAGCAGCCCCAGCGGCCCCTACGAGCAGTACTTC
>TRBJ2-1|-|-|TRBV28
CASKKATSRLGERPRRDEQFF
TGTGCCAGCAAAAAGGCTACCTCCCGGTTGGGGGAGCGACCCAGGAGGGATGAGCAGTTCTTC
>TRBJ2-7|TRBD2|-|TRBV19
CASSAFGTSGRAYEQYF
TGTGCCAGTAGTGCCTTTGGGACTAGCGGGAGGGCTTATGAGCAGTACTTC
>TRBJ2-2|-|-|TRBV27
CASSLRGVWAAGELFF
TGTGCCAGCAGTTTACGGGGAGTTTGGGCGGCCGGGGAGCTGTTTTTT
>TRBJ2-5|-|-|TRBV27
CASSFGGETQYF
TGTGCCAGCAGTTTTGGAGGGGAGACCCAGTACTTC
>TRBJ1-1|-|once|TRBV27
CASRRGGTEAFF
TGTGCCAGCAGACGAGGGGGCACTGAAGCTTTCTTT
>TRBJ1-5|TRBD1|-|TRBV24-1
CATSDSGGPQPQHF
TGTGCCACCAGTGACTCAGGGGGCCCTCAGCCCCAGCATTTT
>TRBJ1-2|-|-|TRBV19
CASRDRTSNYGYTF
TGTGCCAGTAGAGACAGGACCTCTAACTATGGCTACACCTTC
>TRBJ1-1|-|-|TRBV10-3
CAIRTGVNTEAFF
TGTGCCATCAGGACAGGCGTGAACACTGAAGCTTTCTTT
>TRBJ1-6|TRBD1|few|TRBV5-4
CASSQYRGEGSPLHF
TGTGCCAGCAGCCAATACAGGGGGGAGGGTTCACCCCTCCACTTT
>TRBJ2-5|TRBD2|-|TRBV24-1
CATSGPGGREETQYF
TGTGCCACCAGTGGACCGGGCGGGAGGGAAGAGACCCAGTACTTC
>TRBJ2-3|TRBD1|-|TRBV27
CASNPGQAVTDTQYF
TGTGCCAGCAATCCGGGACAGGCTGTAACAGATACGCAGTATTTT
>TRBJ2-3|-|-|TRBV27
CASSSNFADTQYF
TGTGCCAGCAGTTCGAACTTTGCAGATACGCAGTATTTT
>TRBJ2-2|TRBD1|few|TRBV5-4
CASSFGQAGTGELFF
TGTGCCAGCAGTTTCGGACAGGCCGGAACCGGGGAGCTGTTTTTT
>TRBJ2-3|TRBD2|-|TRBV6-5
CASSRGLAVTDTQYF
TGTGCCAGCAGTCGAGGACTAGCGGTCACAGATACGCAGTATTTT
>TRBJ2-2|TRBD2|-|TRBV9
CASSVQGLAVNTGELFF
TGTGCCAGCAGCGTACAGGGACTAGCGGTAAACACCGGGGAGCTGTTTTTT
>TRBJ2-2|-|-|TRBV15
CATSRGAAGELFF
TGTGCCACCAGCAGAGGGGCCGCCGGGGAGCTGTTTTTT
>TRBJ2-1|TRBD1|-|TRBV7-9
CAGEGTGGSSEQFF
TGTGCCGGAGAAGGGACAGGGGGCTCATCCGAGCAGTTCTTC
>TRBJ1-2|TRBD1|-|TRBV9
CASSAGGELYGYTF
TGTGCCAGCAGCGCAGGGGGAGAACTCTATGGCTACACCTTC
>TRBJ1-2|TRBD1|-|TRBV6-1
CASSGRDRGNNYGYTF
TGTGCCAGCAGTGGACGGGACAGGGGTAATAACTATGGCTACACCTTC
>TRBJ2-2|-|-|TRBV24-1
CATSEQGRNNGELFF
TGTGCCACCAGTGAGCAGGGTAGGAACAACGGGGAGCTGTTTTTT
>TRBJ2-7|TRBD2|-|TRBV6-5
CASLRGGSIYEQYF
TGTGCCAGCTTACGGGGGGGGAGTATCTACGAGCAGTACTTC
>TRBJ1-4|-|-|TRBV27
CASSLRANEKLFF
TGTGCCAGCAGTTTACGGGCTAATGAAAAACTGTTTTTT
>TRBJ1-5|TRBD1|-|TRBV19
CASREQGVDQPQHF
TGTGCCAGTAGGGAACAGGGGGTCGATCAGCCCCAGCATTTT
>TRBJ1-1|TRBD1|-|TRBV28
CASSTLTFILLQGVAEAFF
TGTGCCAGCAGTACCCTTACTTTCATTCTTTTACAGGGGGTCGCTGAAGCTTTCTTT
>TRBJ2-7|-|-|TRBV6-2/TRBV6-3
CASSSPSQGSYEQYF
TGTGCCAGCAGTTCCCCCTCACAGGGCTCCTACGAGCAGTACTTC
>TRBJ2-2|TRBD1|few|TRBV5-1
CASSHHRGQNTGELFF
TGCGCCAGCAGCCACCACAGGGGACAGAACACCGGGGAGCTGTTTTTT
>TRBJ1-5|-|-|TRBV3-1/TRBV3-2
CASSQDRNQPQHF
TGTGCCAGCAGCCAAGACAGGAATCAGCCCCAGCATTTT
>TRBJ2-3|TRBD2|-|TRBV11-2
CASSSRSGNSYTQYF
TGTGCCAGCAGCTCCCGTAGCGGGAATTCATATACGCAGTATTTT